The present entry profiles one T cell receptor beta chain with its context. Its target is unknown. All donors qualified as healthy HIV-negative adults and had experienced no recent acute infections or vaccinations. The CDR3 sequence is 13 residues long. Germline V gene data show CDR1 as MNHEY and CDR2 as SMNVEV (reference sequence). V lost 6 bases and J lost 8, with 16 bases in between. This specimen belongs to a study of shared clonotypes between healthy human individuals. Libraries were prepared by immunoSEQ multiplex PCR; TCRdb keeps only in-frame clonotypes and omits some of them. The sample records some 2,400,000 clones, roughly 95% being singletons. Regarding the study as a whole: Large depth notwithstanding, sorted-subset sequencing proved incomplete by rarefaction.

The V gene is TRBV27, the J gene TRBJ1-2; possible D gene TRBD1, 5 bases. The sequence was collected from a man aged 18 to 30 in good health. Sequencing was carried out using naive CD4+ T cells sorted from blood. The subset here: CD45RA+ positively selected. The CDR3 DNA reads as TGTGCCAGCAGCCACGAGCAGGGAGAGGGCTACACCTTC. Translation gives CASSHEQGEGYTF.